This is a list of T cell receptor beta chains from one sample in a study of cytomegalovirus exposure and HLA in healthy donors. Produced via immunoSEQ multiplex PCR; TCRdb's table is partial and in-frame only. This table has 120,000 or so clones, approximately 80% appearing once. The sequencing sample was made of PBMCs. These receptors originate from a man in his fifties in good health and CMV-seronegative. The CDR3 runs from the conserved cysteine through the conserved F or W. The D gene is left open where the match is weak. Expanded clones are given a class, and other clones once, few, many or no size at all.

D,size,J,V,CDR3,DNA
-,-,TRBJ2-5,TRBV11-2,CASSYRQPQETQYF,TGTGCCAGCAGCTACAGGCAACCCCAAGAGACCCAGTACTTC
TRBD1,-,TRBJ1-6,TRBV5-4,CASSLFGQGNSPLHF,TGTGCCAGCAGCCTATTCGGACAGGGTAATTCACCCCTCCACTTT
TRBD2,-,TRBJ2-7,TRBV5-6,CASSWRASGDYEQYF,TGTGCCAGCAGCTGGCGTGCTAGCGGGGACTACGAGCAGTACTTC
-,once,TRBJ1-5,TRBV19,CASSRTRTSNQPQHF,TGTGCCAGTAGTAGGACACGGACTAGCAATCAGCCCCAGCATTTT
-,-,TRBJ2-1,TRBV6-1,CASSEQQGQGQFF,TGTGCCAGCAGTGAACAACAGGGTCAGGGGCAGTTCTTC
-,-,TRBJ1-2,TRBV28,CAIRGGGRDGYTF,TGTGCCATCAGAGGGGGGGGCCGGGATGGCTACACCTTC
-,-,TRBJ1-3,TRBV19,CASSIRVSSGNTIYF,TGTGCCAGTAGTATCAGGGTTTCCTCTGGAAACACCATATATTTT
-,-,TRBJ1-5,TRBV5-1,CASSLDPGGNQPQHF,TGCGCCAGCAGCTTGGACCCGGGAGGCAATCAGCCCCAGCATTTT
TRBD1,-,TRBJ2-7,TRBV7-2,CASLLLNPGQGSFVATF,TGTGCCAGCCTTCTCCTCAACCCGGGACAGGGTAGTTTTGTGGCCACTTTC
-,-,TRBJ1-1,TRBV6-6,CASTPRDTEAFF,TGTGCCAGCACTCCCAGGGACACTGAAGCTTTCTTT
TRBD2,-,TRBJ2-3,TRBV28,CASSPDNGLGLAGGPRTDTQYF,TGTGCCAGCAGTCCCGACAACGGCTTGGGACTAGCGGGAGGCCCCCGCACAGATACGCAGTATTTT
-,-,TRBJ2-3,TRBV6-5,CASRRADTQYF,TGTGCCAGCAGGCGGGCAGATACGCAGTATTTT
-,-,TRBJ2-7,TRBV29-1,CSAKAGTIAYEQYF,TGCAGCGCAAAGGCCGGGACAATCGCCTACGAGCAGTACTTC
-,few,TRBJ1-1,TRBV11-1,CASSTGTVGEAFF,TGTGCCAGCAGCACAGGGACCGTTGGTGAAGCTTTCTTT
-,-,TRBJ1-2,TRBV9,CASSVRGTGSYTF,TGTGCCAGCAGCGTAAGGGGAACAGGGTCCTACACCTTC
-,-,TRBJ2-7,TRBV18,CASSPPGGEQYF,TGTGCCAGCTCACCACCAGGGGGCGAGCAGTACTTC
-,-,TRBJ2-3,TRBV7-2,CASSLSGGLAWSTDTQYF,TGTGCCAGCAGCTTATCGGGCGGGCTAGCGTGGAGTACAGATACGCAGTATTTT
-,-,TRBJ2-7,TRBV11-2,CASSLDLGPGYF,TGTGCCAGCAGCTTAGATCTGGGCCCCGGGTACTTC
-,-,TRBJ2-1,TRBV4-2,CASSQDLGGYNEQFF,TGTGCCAGCAGCCAAGATCTTGGCGGCTACAATGAGCAGTTCTTC
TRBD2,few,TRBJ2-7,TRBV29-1,CSVNSGSNEQYF,TGCAGCGTCAATAGCGGGAGTAACGAGCAGTACTTC